These 27 T cell receptor beta chains were sequenced from one sample in a study of blood T cells in healthy people across ages. A second PCR of roughly 7 to 11 cycles used a sample-barcoded 5' primer and a J-beta primer mix. MiXCR, applied by TCRdb to the 5' RACE reads, yields one record per CDR3 protein. This repertoire shows about a million distinct CDR3 sequences, roughly two fifths found once; its top ten account for over 10%. Sequenced material: blood. Receptors were obtained from a man younger than 30 in good health.

The table lists this clonotype with a few counts. This chain links TRBV5-4 with TRBJ2-3; D not resolved. Trimming pared 3 bases from V and 6 bases from J, leaving 20 bases between. CDR3 size: 16 residues. Per the germline V gene, CDR1 is SGHNT and CDR2 is YYREEE (reference sequence). CDR3 sequence: CASSSRTLRASDTQYF. In nucleotides, the CDR3 is TGTGCCAGCAGCTCCCGGACCCTAAGGGCATCGGATACGCAGTATTTT.

The V and J genes are TRBV7-2 and TRBJ2-7, with a weak D call TRBD2 (6 bases). The J call may not be correct, given that the DNA end is closer to TRBJ2-5. The CDR3 has 14 residues. The germline CDR1 and CDR2 sequences are SGHTA and FQGNSA. CDR3 sequence: CASSSRRGTETQYF. The CDR3 nucleotides are TGTGCCAGCAGCTCCAGACGGGGGACAGAGACCCAGTACTTC.

This clonotype occurred a few times. The chain links TRBV12-3 or TRBV12-4 to TRBJ1-4, with D unresolved. Trimming took off 10 bases at V and 0 bases at J, with 15 bases between the two ends. The CDR3 runs 15 residues. CDR3 nucleotide sequence: TGTGCCACATCTCCTCGGGCCTCAACTAATGAAAAACTGTTTTTT. The encoded protein is CATSPRASTNEKLFF.

The V gene is TRBV12-3 or TRBV12-4, the J gene TRBJ2-1, with D unresolved. The CDR3 sequence is 12 residues long. V was clipped by 5 bases and J by 7 bases, with 9 bases between them. This chain's CDR3 is CASSPLVNEQFF. In DNA, the CDR3 is TGTGCCAGCAGTCCCCTTGTGAATGAGCAGTTCTTC.

The V and J genes are TRBV15 and TRBJ1-5, with 7 bases lining up with TRBD1. Germline-derived CDR1 and CDR2 are LNHNV and YYDKDF (reference sequence). J lost 14 bases, V lost 0 bases, and 16 bases had no gene match. This CDR3 region has 16 residues. CDR3: CATSRDTIRGQGTEHF. As DNA, the CDR3 is TGTGCCACCAGCAGAGATACAATTAGGGGCCAGGGGACAGAGCATTTT. The entire variable domain, with the rest obtained from reference TRBV15 and TRBJ1-5, is as follows: DAMVIQNPRYQVTQFGKPVTLSCSQTLNHNVMYWYQQKSSQAPKLLFHYYDKDFNNEADTPDNFQSRRPNTSFCFLDIRSPGLGDTAMYLCATSRDTIRGQGTEHFGDGTRLSIL.

This clonotype was seen more than once but under ten times. The chain employs TRBV24-1 and TRBJ1-1; D gene uncertain. Germline lookup yields CDR1 KGHDR and CDR2 SFDVKD. The germline V and J ends were trimmed by 6 bases and 1 base, with 11 bases remaining between them. CDR3 size: 14 residues. The chain's CDR3 is CATSSREANTEAFF. CDR3 nucleotide sequence: TGTGCCACCAGTTCAAGGGAGGCGAACACTGAAGCTTTCTTT.

The chain couples TRBV4-3 to TRBJ2-7; D call uncertain. This CDR3 is built from 17 residues. V was clipped by 0 bases and J by 7 bases, with 22 bases between them. Germline assignment: CDR1 LGHNA and CDR2 YSLEER. The CDR3, as DNA: TGCGCCAGCAGCCAAGATTTTGGCGGCCTTTCCTACAATGAGCAGTACTTC. Residues: CASSQDFGGLSYNEQYF.

The chain has TRBV20-1 and TRBJ2-1; 10 bases line up with TRBD2. The CDR3 length is 15 residues. V lost 1 base, J lost 8 bases, and 8 bases stayed unmatched. In germline, CDR1 is DFQATT, CDR2 SNEGSKA (reference sequence). The CDR3 sequence is CSARATGTSDDEQFF. The CDR3 nucleotides read TGCAGTGCTAGAGCCACCGGGACTAGCGACGATGAGCAGTTCTTC.

This clonotype was recorded once. The V and J genes are TRBV6-5 and TRBJ2-5; maybe TRBD1 (6 bases). CDR3 length: 12 residues. V lost 5 bases to trimming and J lost 5 bases, with 9 bases between them. In germline, CDR1 is MNHEY, CDR2 SVGAGI. The chain's CDR3 is CASSRDTETQYF. DNA for the CDR3: TGTGCCAGCAGTAGGGACACTGAGACCCAGTACTTC.

The chain combines TRBV4-2 with TRBJ2-1; 9 bases match TRBD2. The CDR3 consists of 13 residues. Germline CDR1 and CDR2: LGHNA and YNFKEQ. V shed 5 bases and J 14 bases; nucleotides not matched to a gene: 10. The CDR3 protein is CASSSGLALFKFF. The CDR3, as DNA: TGTGCCAGCAGCTCAGGACTAGCGCTTTTTAAGTTCTTC.

This clonotype turned up a few times. V is TRBV4-2 and J is TRBJ2-2; D is uncertain. Trimming removed 6 bases at V and 5 bases at J, with 16 bases between. The CDR3 contains 15 residues. Germline V CDR1 and CDR2: LGHNA, YNFKEQ. The CDR3 here is CASRLIIGDTGELFF. CDR3 DNA sequence: TGTGCCAGCAGATTAATAATAGGCGATACCGGGGAGCTGTTTTTT.

V gene TRBV20-1 combines with J gene TRBJ1-1; D perhaps matches TRBD1 (6 bases). CDR3 length equals 14 residues. Germline V gives CDR1 DFQATT, CDR2 SNEGSKA (reference sequence). V lost 1 base to trimming and J lost 1 base, with 10 bases between them. Written as DNA, the CDR3 is TGCAGTGCTAGAGTGGGGACAAAGAACACTGAAGCTTTCTTT. As protein: CSARVGTKNTEAFF.

The chain has TRBV29-1 and TRBJ2-7; TRBD2 aligns across 7 bases. Germline V CDR1 and CDR2: SQVTM, ANQGSEA. V was clipped by 2 bases and J by 7 bases; unmatched bases: 11. The CDR3 sequence is 14 residues long. CDR3 loop: CSVEIGGSYNEQYF. DNA for the CDR3: TGCAGCGTTGAAATCGGGGGGTCCTACAATGAGCAGTACTTC.

This chain connects TRBV20-1 to TRBJ1-1; maybe TRBD1 (6 bases). CDR1 and CDR2 (germline): DFQATT, SNEGSKA (reference sequence). The CDR3 is 13 residues long. Trimming removed 1 base at V and 4 bases at J, with 10 bases between. The CDR3 region is CSARVGGGTEAFF. The CDR3 DNA reads as TGCAGTGCTAGAGTTGGAGGGGGCACTGAAGCTTTCTTT.

V and J are TRBV7-2 and TRBJ1-1, with TRBD1 matching 7 bases. Trimming removed 5 bases from V and 3 bases from J; junction bases left unmatched: 9. The CDR3 contains 15 residues. In germline, CDR1 is SGHTA, CDR2 FQGNSA. CDR3 DNA sequence: TGTACCAGCAGCCAACGGGACAGTTTATACACTGAAGCTTTCTTT. It codes for CTSSQRDSLYTEAFF.

This sequence joins TRBV4-1 and TRBJ1-1, with TRBD1 matching 9 bases. The V and J ends lost 2 bases and 0 bases, in that order; junction bases with no gene match: 10. Germline loops: CDR1 MGHRA, CDR2 YSYEKL. The CDR3 runs to 18 residues. The chain's CDR3 is CASSQSDRGGIMNTEAFF. CDR3 DNA sequence: TGCGCCAGCAGCCAAAGCGACAGGGGGGGGATTATGAACACTGAAGCTTTCTTT.

The chain combines TRBV20-1 with TRBJ2-5; D possibly corresponds to TRBD2 (6 bases). CDR1 is DFQATT and CDR2 is SNEGSKA in the germline V gene (reference sequence). Trimming took off 0 bases at V and 5 bases at J, with 13 bases between the two ends. The CDR3 totals 14 residues. Here the CDR3 reads CSARDISGGETQYF. The CDR3 DNA sequence: TGCAGTGCTAGAGATATTTCCGGGGGTGAGACCCAGTACTTC.

The V call is TRBV20-1, the J call TRBJ1-1; 7 nucleotides line up with TRBD1. Germline V CDR1 and CDR2: DFQATT, SNEGSKA (reference sequence). This CDR3 region has 13 residues. The ends lost 6 bases at V and 3 bases at J; junction bases unmatched: 7. The CDR3 coding sequence is TGCAGTGCCCCCGAGACAGGGTACACTGAAGCTTTCTTT. Its translation: CSAPETGYTEAFF.

The CDR3 spells CATRDRAYNEQFF. The CDR3 coding sequence is TGTGCCACCCGGGACAGGGCCTACAATGAGCAGTTCTTC. J is TRBJ2-1 and V is TRBV3-1; 9 bases agree with TRBD1. Germline CDR1 and CDR2: LGHDT and YNNKEL (reference sequence). The CDR3 consists of 13 residues. Trimming took 10 bases from V and 2 from J; bases not matched to a gene: 3.

V and J are TRBV14 and TRBJ1-2; D gene uncertain. The CDR3 consists of 16 residues. CDR1 and CDR2 (germline): SGHDN, FVKESK. Trimming shortened V by 0 bases and J by 4 bases, and 15 bases separated the two germline ends. Here the CDR3 DNA reads TGTGCCAGCAGCCAAGATAGAGTGGGCGGACTCTATGGCTACACCTTC. Translation gives CASSQDRVGGLYGYTF. Full variable domain (outside the CDR3, taken from reference TRBV14 and TRBJ1-2): EAGVTQFPSHSVIEKGQTVTLRCDPISGHDNLYWYRRVMGKEIKFLLHFVKESKQDESGMPNNRFLAERTGGTYSTLKVQPAELEDSGVYFCASSQDRVGGLYGYTFGSGTRLTVV.

The J gene is TRBJ2-1, the V gene TRBV4-1, with 7 bases lining up with TRBD1. The CDR3 consists of 17 residues. Per germline, CDR1 MGHRA and CDR2 YSYEKL. V dropped 3 bases and J dropped 1; count of bases not matched to a gene: 9. In DNA, the CDR3 is TGCGCCAGCAGCCACCAACAACACAGGGGATCCTACAATGAGCAGTTCTTC. It specifies CASSHQQHRGSYNEQFF.

This clonotype came up a few times. The chain has TRBV3-1 and TRBJ2-3; D is possibly TRBD2 (6 bases). Trimming took off 2 bases at V and 4 bases at J, with 19 bases between the two ends. CDR1 is LGHDT and CDR2 is YNNKEL in the germline V gene (reference sequence). The CDR3 consists of 17 residues. The CDR3 loop reads CASSQSSTSWRADTQYF. The DNA for the CDR3 is TGTGCCAGCAGCCAATCGTCGACTAGTTGGAGGGCAGATACGCAGTATTTT.

This clonotype appeared a few times. This chain links TRBV27 with TRBJ1-5; TRBD1 might be the D (5 bases). V lost 6 bases and J lost 1, with 16 bases in between. The CDR3 runs 16 residues. CDR1 is MNHEY, CDR2 SMNVEV, per germline (reference sequence). CDR3 bases: TGTGCCAGCAGCCCTAGCGTAGGGGACAGCAATCAGCCCCAGCATTTT. It is translated as CASSPSVGDSNQPQHF.

The table lists this clonotype with many counts. The chain links TRBV6-2 or TRBV6-3 to TRBJ2-5, with D unresolved. Trimming pared 0 bases from V and 5 bases from J, leaving 4 bases between. The germline V gene has CDR1 MNHEY and CDR2 SVGEGT. The CDR3 consists of 12 residues. CDR3 region: CASSYSMETQYF. The CDR3, as DNA: TGTGCCAGCAGTTACTCGATGGAGACCCAGTACTTC.

This chain connects TRBV6-5 to TRBJ2-7; 7 bases map to TRBD1. Germline CDR1 is MNHEY and CDR2 is SVGAGI. V was pared by 0 bases and J by 2 bases, with 7 bases of the junction left unmatched. This CDR3 has 16 residues. The CDR3 DNA reads as TGTGCCAGCAGTTACTCGGACAGGTCGGCCACCTACGAGCAGTACTTC. Amino acids: CASSYSDRSATYEQYF.

As to this clonotype: At one boundary the junction diverges from the germline segment, which might be a read error. V gene TRBV4-1 combines with J gene TRBJ1-1; D uncertain. The CDR3 sequence is 15 residues long. CDR1 and CDR2 from the germline V gene are MGHRA and YSYEKL. This CDR3 reads CTSSQDGRMNTEAFF. The CDR3 nucleotides read TGCACCAGCAGCCAAGATGGGAGGATGAACACTGAAGCTTTCTTT.

Concerning this clonotype itself: A much larger clonotype is one base distant, so this may be a read error. The chain uses TRBV20-1 and TRBJ2-1, with D possibly matching TRBD2 (6 bases). CDR3 length: 15 residues. V dropped 6 bases and J dropped 3 bases, with 18 bases sitting between them. The germline gives CDR1 DFQATT, CDR2 SNEGSKA (reference sequence). DNA for the CDR3: TGCAGTGCGCCCCTGTCCGGGACTGTCTACAATGAGCAGTTCTTC. This encodes CSAPLSGTVYNEQFF.